This T cell receptor beta chain was sequenced during a study of blood T cells in healthy people across ages. Study-level points and caveats: More naive CD4+ cells and higher diversity marked long-lived donors relative to aged donors. PBMCs went unsorted, and a conclusive naive versus antigen-experienced comparison was therefore prevented.

As for this clonotype: Its antigen is as yet unknown.

Through a sample-barcoded 5' primer and a J-beta primer mix, a second PCR was run for 7 to 11 cycles. TCRdb used MiXCR to reprocess the 5' RACE reads, holding one entry per CDR3 protein. The repertoire consists of under 2 million distinct CDR3 sequences, with about 31% occurring once and the leading ten covering 10% to 12%. The specimen was blood. The clonotype comes from a woman in her twenties or thirties in good health.

The CDR3, as DNA: TGCGCCAGCAGCTTTGGAGAAGCATCGGTTCTCTACGAGCAGTACTTC. Its protein is CASSFGEASVLYEQYF. The chain has TRBV5-1 and TRBJ2-7; D gene uncertain. V lost 2 bases and J 3 bases, leaving 18 bases between the germline ends. This CDR3 comprises 16 residues. Germline V gene data show CDR1 as SGHRS and CDR2 as YFSETQ.